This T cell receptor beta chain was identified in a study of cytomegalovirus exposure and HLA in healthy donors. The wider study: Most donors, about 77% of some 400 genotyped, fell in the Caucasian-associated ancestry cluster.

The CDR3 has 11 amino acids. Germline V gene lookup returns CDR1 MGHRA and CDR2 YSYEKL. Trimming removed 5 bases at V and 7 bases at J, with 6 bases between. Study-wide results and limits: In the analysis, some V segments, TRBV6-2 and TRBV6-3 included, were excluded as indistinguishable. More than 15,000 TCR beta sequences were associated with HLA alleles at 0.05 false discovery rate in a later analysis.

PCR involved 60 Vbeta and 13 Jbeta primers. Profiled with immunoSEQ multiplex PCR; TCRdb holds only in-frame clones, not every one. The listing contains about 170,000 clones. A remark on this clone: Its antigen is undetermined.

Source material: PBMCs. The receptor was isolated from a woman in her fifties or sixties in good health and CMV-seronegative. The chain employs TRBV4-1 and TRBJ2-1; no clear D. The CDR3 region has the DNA TGCGCCAGCAGCGAGTATAATGAGCAGTTCTTC. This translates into CASSEYNEQFF.